This TCR beta chain comes out of a study of T cells after posttransplantation cyclophosphamide. The study, taken as a whole, reports: Tissue-infiltrating T cells from skin or gut overlapped little with blood T cells.

This CDR3 contains 15 residues. J gave up 4 bases and V 0 bases, and 4 bases lay outside the gene matches. Germline V gene lookup returns CDR1 LNHNV and CDR2 YYDKDF (reference sequence). TCRdb's table, derived via immunoSEQ multiplex PCR, lists solely in-frame clones and lacks some. The table has roughly 18,000 clones, less than 90% seen once. Comments on this clone: Its antigen is undetermined.

This TCR came from a man aged 30 to 39 in good health and a related stem cell transplant donor. The sequenced material came from memory CD4+ T cells sorted from blood. The rearrangement links TRBV15 to TRBJ1-1; 8 bases match TRBD1. The CDR3 DNA reads as TGTGCCACCAGCAGAGAGAGGACAGGGTTCACTGAAGCTTTCTTT. Its protein product is CATSRERTGFTEAFF.